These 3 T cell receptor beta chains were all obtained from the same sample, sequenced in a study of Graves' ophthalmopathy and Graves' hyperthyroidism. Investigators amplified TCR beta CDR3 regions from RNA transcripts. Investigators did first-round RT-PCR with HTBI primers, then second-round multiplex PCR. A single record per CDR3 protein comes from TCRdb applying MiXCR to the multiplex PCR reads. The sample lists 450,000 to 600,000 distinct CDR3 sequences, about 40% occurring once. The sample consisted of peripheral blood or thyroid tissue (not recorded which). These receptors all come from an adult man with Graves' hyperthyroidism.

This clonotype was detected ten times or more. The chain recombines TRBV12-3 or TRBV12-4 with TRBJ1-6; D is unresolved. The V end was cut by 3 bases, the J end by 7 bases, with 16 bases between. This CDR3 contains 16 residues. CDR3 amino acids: CASSFAPRAYNSPLHF. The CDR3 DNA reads TGTGCCAGCAGTTTTGCCCCGCGGGCTTACAATTCACCCCTCCACTTT.

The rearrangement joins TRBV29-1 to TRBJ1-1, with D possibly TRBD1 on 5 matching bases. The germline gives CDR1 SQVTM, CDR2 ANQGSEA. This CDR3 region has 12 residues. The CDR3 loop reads CSKGTVNTEAFF. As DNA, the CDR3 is TGCAGTAAAGGGACGGTGAACACTGAAGCTTTCTTT.

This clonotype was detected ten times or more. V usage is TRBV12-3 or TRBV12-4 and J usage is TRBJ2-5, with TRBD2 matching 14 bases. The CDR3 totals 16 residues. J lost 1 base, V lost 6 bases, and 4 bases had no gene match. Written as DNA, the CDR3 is TGTGCCAGCAGCCAGACTAGCGGGGGGGCCCAAGAGACCCAGTACTTC. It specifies CASSQTSGGAQETQYF.